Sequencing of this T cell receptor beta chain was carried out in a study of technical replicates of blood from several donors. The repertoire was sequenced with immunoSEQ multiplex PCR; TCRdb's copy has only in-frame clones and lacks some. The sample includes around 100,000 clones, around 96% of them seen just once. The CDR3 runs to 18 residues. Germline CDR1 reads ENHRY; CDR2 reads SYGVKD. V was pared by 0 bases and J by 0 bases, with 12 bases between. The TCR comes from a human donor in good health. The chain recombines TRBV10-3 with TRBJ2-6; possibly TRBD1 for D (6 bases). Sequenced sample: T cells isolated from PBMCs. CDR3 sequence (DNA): TGTGCCATCAGTGAGTCTCAGGGGAGTAACTCTGGGGCCAACGTCCTGACTTTC. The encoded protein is CAISESQGSNSGANVLTF.